The sequence of this T cell receptor beta chain was determined in a study of cytotoxic CD8 clonotypes in ibrutinib-treated CLL. Study details: Samples yielded averages of some 240,000 productive templates and about 89,000 productive rearrangements.

This clone has more than one count but fewer than ten. Produced via immunoSEQ multiplex PCR; TCRdb's table is partial and in-frame only. The data contain about 150,000 clones, roughly three quarters of them singletons. Trimming pared 6 bases from V and 6 bases from J, leaving 14 bases between. This CDR3 has 13 amino acids. The germline V gene has CDR1 SGHRS and CDR2 YFSETQ. Sequenced here: PBMCs, sampled after 12 months of ibrutinib treatment. The receptor's source is a human donor with chronic lymphocytic leukemia. The V call is TRBV5-1, the J call TRBJ2-3; D perhaps matches TRBD1 (6 bases). The CDR3 loop reads CASTDRTGDTQYF. The CDR3 DNA reads TGCGCCAGCACCGACAGGACGGGGGATACGCAGTATTTT.